The 19 T cell receptor beta chains below all came from one sample that was sequenced in a study. MiXCR was run by TCRdb on the 5' RACE reads, yielding one entry per CDR3 protein. The sample contains approximately 40,000 distinct CDR3 sequences, approximately 30% of which appear only once. Sequencing was carried out using tumor-infiltrating memory CD4+ T cells sorted from the breast tumor. Indicated subset: memory CD4+ T cells, CD4+CD45RO+CD25-. The source of these receptors is a female donor with breast cancer.

This clonotype has more than one count but fewer than ten. This chain connects TRBV5-1 to TRBJ2-7; a possible D gene is TRBD2 (5 bases). Trimming took off 0 bases at V and 6 bases at J, with 10 bases between the two ends. This CDR3 has 13 residues. Germline CDR1 SGHRS, CDR2 YFSETQ. The CDR3 region is CASSLGARVEQYF. In nucleotides, the CDR3 is TGCGCCAGCAGCTTGGGGGCGAGGGTCGAGCAGTACTTC.

On this clonotype itself: This may be a read error, as it is one base from a much larger clone. The chain has TRBV5-4 and TRBJ2-7, with D unclear. The CDR3 runs 14 residues. Germline CDR1 SGHNT, CDR2 YYREEE (reference sequence). CDR3 nucleotide sequence: TGTGCCAGCAGCTTGGATTTACCCCCTTACGGGCAGTACTTC. Translation gives CASSLDLPPYGQYF.

The chain employs TRBV7-3 and TRBJ2-3; TRBD1 aligns across 7 bases. V lost 5 bases, J lost 4 bases, and 6 bases stayed unmatched. The CDR3 covers 14 residues. CDR1 is SGHTA and CDR2 is FQGTGA in the germline V gene. Written as DNA, the CDR3 is TGTGCCAGCAGCACCGGGACAGAGGCAGATACGCAGTATTTT. Translating it yields CASSTGTEADTQYF.

The table lists this clonotype with many counts. The chain links TRBV4-2 to TRBJ1-4, with unresolved D. The CDR3 extends over 16 amino acids. Trimming pared 0 bases from V and 7 bases from J, leaving 15 bases between. CDR1 and CDR2 from the germline V gene are LGHNA and YNFKEQ. The CDR3 coding sequence is TGTGCCAGCAGCCAAGACGGAGGAGGTTCGGGTGAAAAACTGTTTTTT. It is translated as CASSQDGGGSGEKLFF.

This clonotype has just a few counts. The chain is built from TRBV4-3 and TRBJ2-3; D unclear. CDR3 size: 16 residues. Trimming stripped 4 bases from V and 3 bases from J, with 17 bases between. CDR1 LGHNA and CDR2 YSLEER come from the germline V gene. The CDR3 reads CASSPLIQMGTDTQYF. As DNA, the CDR3 is TGCGCCAGCAGCCCTCTGATCCAAATGGGGACAGATACGCAGTATTTT.

This chain connects TRBV6-5 to TRBJ2-5, with D possibly called TRBD1 or TRBD2 (5 bases each). The CDR3 covers 13 residues. Trimming removed 2 bases at V and 4 bases at J, with 8 bases between. Per the germline V gene, CDR1 is MNHEY and CDR2 is SVGAGI. The CDR3, as DNA: TGTGCCAGCAGTTACGGTGGGGGAGAGACCCAGTACTTC. It codes for CASSYGGGETQYF.

J is TRBJ2-3 and V is TRBV6-2 or TRBV6-3; maybe TRBD1 (6 bases). This CDR3 comprises 16 residues. The V gene's germline CDR1 is MNHEY and CDR2 SVGEGT. Trimming took 2 bases from V and 2 from J, leaving 14 bases between them. This chain's CDR3 is CASSYPGVLLTDTQYF. CDR3 nucleotide sequence: TGTGCCAGCAGTTACCCAGGGGTTCTCCTCACAGATACGCAGTATTTT.

This clonotype has a handful of counts. V and J are TRBV6-1 and TRBJ1-2; the D gene is possibly TRBD1 (5 bases). The CDR3 extends over 13 amino acids. Germline V CDR1 and CDR2: MNHNS, SASEGT. Trimming stripped 1 base from V and 8 bases from J, with 11 bases between. Here the CDR3 reads CASSEVRGFGYTF. The CDR3 coding sequence is TGTGCCAGCAGTGAAGTCCGGGGGTTCGGCTACACCTTC.

The CDR3 bases are TGTGCCAGCAGTCCCGGTTTAGTGCGAGTTGGGACCCAGTACTTC. It specifies CASSPGLVRVGTQYF. The chain combines TRBV27 with TRBJ2-5; unclear D gene. The length of the CDR3 is 15 residues. With 5 bases removed from V and 7 bases from J, the gap between germline ends came to 20 bases. Germline loops: CDR1 MNHEY, CDR2 SMNVEV (reference sequence).

This clonotype was seen at least ten times. The chain has TRBV4-1 and TRBJ2-5; TRBD2 matches 9 bases. J lost 5 bases, V lost 1 base, and 11 bases had no gene match. The CDR3 contains 17 residues. CDR1 and CDR2 from the germline V gene are MGHRA and YSYEKL. The CDR3 is CASSQGASGGNVETQYF. In DNA form, the CDR3 reads TGCGCCAGCAGCCAAGGAGCGAGCGGGGGGAATGTTGAGACCCAGTACTTC.

This clonotype showed up many times. The V call is TRBV6-6, the J call TRBJ2-7; a possible D gene is TRBD1 (6 bases). The germline gives CDR1 MNHNY, CDR2 SVGAGI (reference sequence). CDR3 size: 13 residues. V lost 2 bases and J lost 5, with 10 bases in between. The CDR3 loop is CASSYTGNDEQYF. In nucleotides, the CDR3 is TGTGCCAGCAGTTACACAGGGAATGACGAGCAGTACTTC.

The CDR3: CSAGDRRYGYTF. The CDR3 region has the DNA TGCAGTGCGGGAGACAGGAGATATGGCTACACCTTC. This chain connects TRBV20-1 to TRBJ1-2; TRBD1 is a possible D gene (6 bases). This CDR3 has 12 residues. Germline V gene lookup returns CDR1 DFQATT and CDR2 SNEGSKA (reference sequence). The V gene lost 6 bases and the J gene lost 5 bases, with 13 bases spanning the gap.

CDR3 nucleotides: TGCAGTGCCACTCACCAAGAGACCCAGTACTTC. This translates into CSATHQETQYF. The genes are TRBV20-1 and TRBJ2-5; D is uncertain. Germline assignment: CDR1 DFQATT and CDR2 SNEGSKA (reference sequence). The CDR3 consists of 11 residues. The V end was cut by 6 bases, the J end by 0 bases, with 5 bases between.

This clonotype was detected only a few times. V usage is TRBV27 and J usage is TRBJ2-3, with 9 nucleotides matching TRBD2. CDR1 and CDR2 from the germline V gene are MNHEY and SMNVEV (reference sequence). The trim removed 3 bases at V and 0 bases at J, leaving 4 bases unmatched. The CDR3 has 16 residues. Here the CDR3 DNA reads TGTGCCAGCAGTTTGGCGGGAGGGGCTAGCACAGATACGCAGTATTTT. Protein: CASSLAGGASTDTQYF.

This chain joins TRBV15 and TRBJ2-1; no clear D gene. Trimming took off 0 bases at V and 9 bases at J, with 18 bases between the two ends. The germline CDR1 and CDR2 sequences are LNHNV and YYDKDF (reference sequence). There are 16 residues in the CDR3. As DNA, the CDR3 is TGTGCCACCAGCAGAGATCGTTCAAGTGTAGTTGCTGAGCAGTTCTTC. Amino acids: CATSRDRSSVVAEQFF.

In its sample, this clonotype ranks as medium-sized (0.01 to 0.1%). The V and J genes are TRBV28 and TRBJ2-7, with D possibly being TRBD2 (6 bases). The ends were cut back, 6 bases at V and 2 bases at J, with 14 bases in the middle. The CDR3 covers 14 residues. CDR1 is MDHEN, CDR2 SYDVKM, per germline. CDR3 protein: CASRTGGITYEQYF. For the CDR3, the DNA is TGTGCCAGCAGGACGGGCGGGATTACCTACGAGCAGTACTTC.

The chain employs TRBV13 and TRBJ2-7; 13 nucleotides agree with TRBD2. CDR1 is PRHDT, CDR2 FYEKMQ, per germline (reference sequence). Trimming at V came to 8 bases and at J to 1 base, leaving 5 bases not matched to a gene. The CDR3 runs to 15 residues. The CDR3 protein is CASRLAGGRSYEQYF. The CDR3, as DNA: TGTGCCAGCCGACTAGCGGGGGGAAGGTCCTACGAGCAGTACTTC.

This clonotype is classed as medium-sized. V and J are TRBV6-5 and TRBJ1-1, with a tentative D call TRBD1 (6 bases). The CDR3 loop spans 15 amino acids. The germline gives CDR1 MNHEY, CDR2 SVGAGI. Trimming removed 6 bases from V and 0 bases from J, with 14 bases in between. This CDR3 reads CASSRYGTLNTEAFF. CDR3 sequence (DNA): TGTGCCAGCAGCCGCTATGGGACACTGAACACTGAAGCTTTCTTT.

V is TRBV7-3 and J is TRBJ2-1, with 7 bases matching TRBD2. The V gene's germline CDR1 is SGHTA and CDR2 FQGTGA. Trimming took 3 bases from V and 6 from J; bases not matched to a gene: 5. CDR3 length equals 14 residues. In DNA, the CDR3 is TGTGCCAGCAGCTTGGCGGGGGAAAGCAATGAGCAGTTCTTC. Protein sequence: CASSLAGESNEQFF. The full variable domain, rest sourced from reference TRBV7-3 and TRBJ2-1, is GAGVSQTPSNKVTEKGKYVELRCDPISGHTALYWYRQSLGQGPEFLIYFQGTGAADDSGLPNDRFFAVRPEGSVSTLKIQRTERGDSAVYLCASSLAGESNEQFFGPGTRLTVL.